The present T cell receptor (beta chain) was sequenced within a study of T cell responses to AZD1222 COVID-19 vaccine. The CDR3 length is 17 residues. Germline CDR1 MNHEY, CDR2 SVGEGT. V lost 0 bases and J lost 0, with 14 bases in between. In the case of this clone: Antigen unknown.

Regarding the study as a whole: Within unmutated variant regions lay the reported targets of nearly half of spike-specific TCRs. Elevations in Spike-specific TCR breadth and depth followed administration of two AZD1222 doses.

Clones were read by immunoSEQ multiplex PCR, and TCRdb kept only the in-frame ones, dropping some. The sample has 150,000 to 200,000 clones; 85% to 95% are singletons. The source of this sequence is an adult in good health. This rearrangement joins TRBV6-2 or TRBV6-3 to TRBJ1-2, with D tentatively TRBD1 (5 bases). Sample: peripheral blood, taken on day 0 of AZD1222 vaccination. The DNA of the CDR3 is TGTGCCAGCAGTTACTCGGCCAGGGTAACTTCTAACTATGGCTACACCTTC. This gives the protein CASSYSARVTSNYGYTF.